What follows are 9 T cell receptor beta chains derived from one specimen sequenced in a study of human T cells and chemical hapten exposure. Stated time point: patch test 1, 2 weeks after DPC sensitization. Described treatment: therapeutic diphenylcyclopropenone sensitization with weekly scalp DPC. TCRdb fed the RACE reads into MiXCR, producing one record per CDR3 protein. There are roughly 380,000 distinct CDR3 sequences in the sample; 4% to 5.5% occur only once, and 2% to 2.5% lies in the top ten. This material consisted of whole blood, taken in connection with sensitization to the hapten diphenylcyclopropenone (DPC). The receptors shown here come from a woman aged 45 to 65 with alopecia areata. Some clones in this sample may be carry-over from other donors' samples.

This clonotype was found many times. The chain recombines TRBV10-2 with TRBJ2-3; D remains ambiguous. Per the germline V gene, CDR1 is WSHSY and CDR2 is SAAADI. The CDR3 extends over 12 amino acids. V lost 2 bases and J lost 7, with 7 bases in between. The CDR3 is CASSEGDYTQYF. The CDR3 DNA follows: TGCGCCAGCAGTGAGGGAGACTATACGCAGTATTTT.

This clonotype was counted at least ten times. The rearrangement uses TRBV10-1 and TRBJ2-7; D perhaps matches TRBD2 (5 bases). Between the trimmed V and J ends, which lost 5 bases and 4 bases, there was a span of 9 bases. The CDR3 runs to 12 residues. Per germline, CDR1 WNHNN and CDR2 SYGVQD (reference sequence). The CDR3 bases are TGCGCCAGCAGTAATCCGGGGTACGAGCAGTACTTC. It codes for CASSNPGYEQYF.

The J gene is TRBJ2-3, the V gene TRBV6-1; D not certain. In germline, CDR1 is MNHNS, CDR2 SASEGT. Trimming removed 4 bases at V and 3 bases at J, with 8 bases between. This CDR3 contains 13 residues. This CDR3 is CASSGTWTDTQYF. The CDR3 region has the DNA TGTGCCAGCAGTGGGACCTGGACAGATACGCAGTATTTT.

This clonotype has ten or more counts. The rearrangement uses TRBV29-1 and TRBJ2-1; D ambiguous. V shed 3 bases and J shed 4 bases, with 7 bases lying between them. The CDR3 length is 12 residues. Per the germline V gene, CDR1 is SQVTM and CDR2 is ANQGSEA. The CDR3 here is CSVEVAYNEQFF. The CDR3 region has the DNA TGCAGCGTTGAGGTAGCTTACAATGAGCAGTTCTTC.

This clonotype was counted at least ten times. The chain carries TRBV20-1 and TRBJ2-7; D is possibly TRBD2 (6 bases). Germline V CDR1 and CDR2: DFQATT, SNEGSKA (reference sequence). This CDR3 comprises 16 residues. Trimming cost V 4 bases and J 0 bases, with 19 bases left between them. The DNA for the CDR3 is TGCAGTGCTAAATCTTCCACGCCTAGCGCCTCCTACGAGCAGTACTTC. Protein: CSAKSSTPSASYEQYF.

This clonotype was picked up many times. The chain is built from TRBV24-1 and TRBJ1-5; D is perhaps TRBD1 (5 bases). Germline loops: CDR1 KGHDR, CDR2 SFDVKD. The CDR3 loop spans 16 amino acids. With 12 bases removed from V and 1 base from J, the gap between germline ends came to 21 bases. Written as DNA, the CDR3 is TGTGCCCAGAGGGTAAGGTCCAGGGCCAGCAATCAGCCCCAGCATTTT. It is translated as CAQRVRSRASNQPQHF.

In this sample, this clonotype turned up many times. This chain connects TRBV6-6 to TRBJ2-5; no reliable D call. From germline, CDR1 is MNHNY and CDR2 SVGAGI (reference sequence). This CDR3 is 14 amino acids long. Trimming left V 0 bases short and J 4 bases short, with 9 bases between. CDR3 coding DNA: TGTGCCAGCAGTTACTCGAGCAGGCGAGAGACCCAGTACTTC. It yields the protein CASSYSSRRETQYF.

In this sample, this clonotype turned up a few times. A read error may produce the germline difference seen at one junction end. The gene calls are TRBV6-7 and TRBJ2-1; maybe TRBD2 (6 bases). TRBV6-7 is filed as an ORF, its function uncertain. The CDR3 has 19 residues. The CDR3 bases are TGTGCCAGCAGTTACCCCAGTCGGGGGATCTTACAATCCTCCAATGAGCAGTTCTTC. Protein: CASSYPSRGILQSSNEQFF.

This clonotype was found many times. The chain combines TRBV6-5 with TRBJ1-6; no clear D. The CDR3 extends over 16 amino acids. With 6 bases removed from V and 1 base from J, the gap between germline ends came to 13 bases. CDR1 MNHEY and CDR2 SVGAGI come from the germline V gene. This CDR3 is CASSTEGRSYNSPLHF. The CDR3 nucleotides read TGTGCCAGCAGCACGGAGGGTCGGTCCTATAATTCACCCCTCCACTTT.